This TCR beta chain emerged from a study of T-cell memory formation after mild COVID-19. Study-level background: Clustering of TCRs was largely donor specific.

In germline, CDR1 is DFQATT, CDR2 SNEGSKA (reference sequence). V was cut by 5 bases and J by 7 bases, with 12 bases left in between. The CDR3 has 12 residues. A 5'RACE reaction primed in the constant segment made cDNA libraries of TCR alpha and TCR beta, and these carried sample barcodes and UMIs. Using its own MiXCR run on the 5' RACE reads, TCRdb lists one record per CDR3 protein. There are 250,000 or so distinct CDR3 sequences in the sample; roughly 18% occur only once, and more than 20% lies in the top ten. The sequence came from a man between 18 and 35 years old who had mild COVID-19 (a few samples of this study predate the infection). Cell type and time point are not known. This chain joins TRBV20-1 and TRBJ2-4; no clear D. Specimen: PBMCs or a T cell subset sorted from them (not recorded which). CDR3: CSAPRAENIQYF. DNA of the CDR3: TGCAGTGCTCCTCGGGCGGAGAACATTCAGTACTTC.